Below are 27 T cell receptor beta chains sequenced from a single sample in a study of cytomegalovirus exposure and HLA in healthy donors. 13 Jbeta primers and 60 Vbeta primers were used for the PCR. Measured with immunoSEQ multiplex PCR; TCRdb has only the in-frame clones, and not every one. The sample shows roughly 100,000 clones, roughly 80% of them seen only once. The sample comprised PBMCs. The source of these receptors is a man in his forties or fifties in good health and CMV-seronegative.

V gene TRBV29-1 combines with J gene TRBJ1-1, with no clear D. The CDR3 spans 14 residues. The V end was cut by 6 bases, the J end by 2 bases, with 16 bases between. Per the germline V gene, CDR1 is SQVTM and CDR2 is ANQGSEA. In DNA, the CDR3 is TGCAGCGTCCCGACGGGAGGGCCTAACACTGAAGCTTTCTTT. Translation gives CSVPTGGPNTEAFF.

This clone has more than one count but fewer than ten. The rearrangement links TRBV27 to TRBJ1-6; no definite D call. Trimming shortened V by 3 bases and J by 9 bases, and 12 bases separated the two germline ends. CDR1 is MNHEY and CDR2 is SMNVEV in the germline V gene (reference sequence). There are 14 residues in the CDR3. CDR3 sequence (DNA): TGTGCCAGCAGTTTGATGCCGAGAGGTTCACCCCTCCACTTT. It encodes CASSLMPRGSPLHF.

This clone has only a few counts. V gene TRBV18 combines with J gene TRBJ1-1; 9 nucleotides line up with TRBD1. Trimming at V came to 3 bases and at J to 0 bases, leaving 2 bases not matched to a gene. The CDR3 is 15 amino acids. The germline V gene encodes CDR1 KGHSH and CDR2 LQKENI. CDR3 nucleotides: TGTGCCAGCTCACCGGGACAGGGCATGAACACTGAAGCTTTCTTT. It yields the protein CASSPGQGMNTEAFF.

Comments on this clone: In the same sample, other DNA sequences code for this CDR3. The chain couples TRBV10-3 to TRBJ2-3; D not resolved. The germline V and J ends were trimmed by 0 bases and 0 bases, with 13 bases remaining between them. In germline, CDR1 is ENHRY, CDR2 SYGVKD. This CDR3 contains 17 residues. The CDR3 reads CAISESFEPPSTDTQYF. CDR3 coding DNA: TGTGCCATCAGTGAGTCCTTTGAGCCCCCTAGCACAGATACGCAGTATTTT.

CDR3 coding DNA: TGCGCCAGCAGCTTAACTCCGGGACAGGGGTTAAATTCACCCCTCCACTTT. It is translated as CASSLTPGQGLNSPLHF. This chain links TRBV5-1 with TRBJ1-6; 10 bases are shared with TRBD1. CDR1 and CDR2 from the germline V gene are SGHRS and YFSETQ. The ends lost 2 bases at V and 7 bases at J; junction bases unmatched: 9. The CDR3 contains 17 residues.

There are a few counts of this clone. CDR3 nucleotides: TGCAGCGTTGAGGCTAGCGGGGTATTCTACGAATTCAATGAGCAGTTCTTC. Protein: CSVEASGVFYEFNEQFF. This chain uses TRBV29-1 with TRBJ2-1, with TRBD2 matching 9 bases. This CDR3 has 17 amino acids. V shed 3 bases and J 6 bases; nucleotides not matched to a gene: 15. Germline-derived CDR1 and CDR2 are SQVTM and ANQGSEA.

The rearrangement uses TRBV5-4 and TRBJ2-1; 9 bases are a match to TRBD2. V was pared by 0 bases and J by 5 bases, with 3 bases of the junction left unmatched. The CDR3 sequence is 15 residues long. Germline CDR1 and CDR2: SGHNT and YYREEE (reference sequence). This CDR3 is CASSLVASGDNEQFF. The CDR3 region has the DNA TGTGCCAGCAGCTTGGTGGCTAGCGGGGACAATGAGCAGTTCTTC.

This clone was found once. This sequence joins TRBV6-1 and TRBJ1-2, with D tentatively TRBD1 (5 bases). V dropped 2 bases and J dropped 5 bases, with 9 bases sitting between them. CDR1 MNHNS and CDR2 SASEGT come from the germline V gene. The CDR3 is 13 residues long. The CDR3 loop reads CASSEQGKYGYTF. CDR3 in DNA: TGTGCCAGCAGTGAACAGGGAAAGTATGGCTACACCTTC.

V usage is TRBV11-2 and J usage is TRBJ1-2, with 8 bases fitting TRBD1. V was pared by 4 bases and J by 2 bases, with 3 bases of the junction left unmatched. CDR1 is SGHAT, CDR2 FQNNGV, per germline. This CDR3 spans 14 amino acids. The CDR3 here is CASSSTGVNYGYTF. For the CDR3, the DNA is TGTGCCAGCAGCTCGACAGGGGTGAACTATGGCTACACCTTC.

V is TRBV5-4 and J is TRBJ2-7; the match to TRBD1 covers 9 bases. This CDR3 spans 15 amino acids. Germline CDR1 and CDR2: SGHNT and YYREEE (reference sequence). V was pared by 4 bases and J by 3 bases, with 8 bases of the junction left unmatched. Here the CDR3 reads CASSDGTGPHYEQYF. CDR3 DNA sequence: TGTGCCAGCAGCGACGGGACAGGGCCTCACTACGAGCAGTACTTC.

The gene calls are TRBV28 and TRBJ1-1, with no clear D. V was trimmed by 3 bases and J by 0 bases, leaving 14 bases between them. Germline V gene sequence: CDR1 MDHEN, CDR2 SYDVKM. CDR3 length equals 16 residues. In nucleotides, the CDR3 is TGTGCCAGCAGTTTTTTCGGGGAGGTGGTGAACACTGAAGCTTTCTTT. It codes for CASSFFGEVVNTEAFF.

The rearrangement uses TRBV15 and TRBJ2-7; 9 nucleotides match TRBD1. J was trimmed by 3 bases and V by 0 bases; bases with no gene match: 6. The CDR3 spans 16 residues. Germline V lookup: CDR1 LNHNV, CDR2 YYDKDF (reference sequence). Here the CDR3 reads CATSRERDRVSYEQYF. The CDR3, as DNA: TGTGCCACCAGCAGAGAGCGGGACAGGGTCAGCTACGAGCAGTACTTC.

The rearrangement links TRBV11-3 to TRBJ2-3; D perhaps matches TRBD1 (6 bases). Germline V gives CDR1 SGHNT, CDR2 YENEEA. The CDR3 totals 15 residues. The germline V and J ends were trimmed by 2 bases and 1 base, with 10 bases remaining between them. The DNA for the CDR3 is TGTGCCAGCAGCTTAACCCCAGGGGGCACAGATACGCAGTATTTT. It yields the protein CASSLTPGGTDTQYF.

The CDR3 spells CASSLQGFGYGYTF. CDR3 nucleotides: TGTGCCAGCAGCTTACAGGGATTCGGCTATGGCTACACCTTC. The rearrangement uses TRBV7-3 and TRBJ1-2; D is possibly TRBD1 (5 bases). Germline CDR1 SGHTA, CDR2 FQGTGA. The CDR3 contains 14 residues. V was clipped by 2 bases and J by 4 bases, with 11 bases between them. The whole variable domain, remainder taken from reference TRBV7-3 and TRBJ1-2, is GAGVSQTPSNKVTEKGKYVELRCDPISGHTALYWYRQSLGQGPEFLIYFQGTGAADDSGLPNDRFFAVRPEGSVSTLKIQRTERGDSAVYLCASSLQGFGYGYTFGSGTRLTVV.

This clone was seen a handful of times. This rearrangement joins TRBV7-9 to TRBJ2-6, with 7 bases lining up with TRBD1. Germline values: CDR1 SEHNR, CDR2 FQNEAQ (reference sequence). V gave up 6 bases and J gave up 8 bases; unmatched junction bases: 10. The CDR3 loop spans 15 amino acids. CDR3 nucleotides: TGTGCCAGCAGTCATGGACAGGCTGGCACCAACGTCCTGACTTTC. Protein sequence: CASSHGQAGTNVLTF.

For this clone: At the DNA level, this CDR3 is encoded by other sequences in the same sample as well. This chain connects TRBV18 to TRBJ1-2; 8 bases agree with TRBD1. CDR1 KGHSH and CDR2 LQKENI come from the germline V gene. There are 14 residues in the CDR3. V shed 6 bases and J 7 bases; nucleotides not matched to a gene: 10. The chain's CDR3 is CASSPSGQESGYTF. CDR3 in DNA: TGTGCCAGCTCGCCGTCGGGACAGGAGAGTGGCTACACCTTC.

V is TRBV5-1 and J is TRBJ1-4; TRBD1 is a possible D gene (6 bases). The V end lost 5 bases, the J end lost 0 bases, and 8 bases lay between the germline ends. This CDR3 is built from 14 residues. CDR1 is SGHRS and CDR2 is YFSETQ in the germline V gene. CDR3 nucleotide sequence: TGCGCCAGCAGTAGGACAGCAACTAATGAAAAACTGTTTTTT. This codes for CASSRTATNEKLFF. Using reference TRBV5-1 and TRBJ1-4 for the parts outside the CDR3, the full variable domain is KAGVTQTPRYLIKTRGQQVTLSCSPISGHRSVSWYQQTPGQGLQFLFEYFSETQRNKGNFPGRFSGRQFSNSRSEMNVSTLELGDSALYLCASSRTATNEKLFFGSGTQLSVL.

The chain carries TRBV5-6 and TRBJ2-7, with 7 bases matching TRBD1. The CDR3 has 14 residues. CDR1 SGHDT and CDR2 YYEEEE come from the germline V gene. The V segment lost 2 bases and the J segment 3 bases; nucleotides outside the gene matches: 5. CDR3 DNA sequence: TGTGCCAGCAGCTTTTGGGACAGAGTCTACGAGCAGTACTTC. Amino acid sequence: CASSFWDRVYEQYF.

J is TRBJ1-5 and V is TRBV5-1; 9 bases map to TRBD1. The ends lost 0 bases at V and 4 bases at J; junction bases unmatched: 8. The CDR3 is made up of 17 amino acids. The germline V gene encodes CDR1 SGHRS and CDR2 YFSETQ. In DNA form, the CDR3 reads TGCGCCAGCAGCTTGGAGGGACAGGGTTTTCAAAATCAGCCCCAGCATTTT. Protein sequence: CASSLEGQGFQNQPQHF.

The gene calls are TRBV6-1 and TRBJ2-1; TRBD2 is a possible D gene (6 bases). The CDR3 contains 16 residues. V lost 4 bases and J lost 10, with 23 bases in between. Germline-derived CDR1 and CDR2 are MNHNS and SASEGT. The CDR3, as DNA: TGTGCCAGCAGTGTCCGTTCTAAGGGACTTTATCTGGAGCAGTTCTTC. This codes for CASSVRSKGLYLEQFF.

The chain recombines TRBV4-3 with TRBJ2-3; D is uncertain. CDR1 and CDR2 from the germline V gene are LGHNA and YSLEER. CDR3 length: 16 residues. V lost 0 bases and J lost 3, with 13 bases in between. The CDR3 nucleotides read TGCGCCAGCAGCCAAGAGATCGACTGGGTAACAGATACGCAGTATTTT. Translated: CASSQEIDWVTDTQYF.

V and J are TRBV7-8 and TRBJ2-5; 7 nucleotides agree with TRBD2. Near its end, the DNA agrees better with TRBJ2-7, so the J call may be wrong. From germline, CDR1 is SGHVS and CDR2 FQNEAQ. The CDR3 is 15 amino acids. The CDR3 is CASSPERGPSYEQYF. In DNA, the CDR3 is TGTGCCAGCAGCCCAGAGCGGGGCCCAAGCTACGAGCAGTACTTC.

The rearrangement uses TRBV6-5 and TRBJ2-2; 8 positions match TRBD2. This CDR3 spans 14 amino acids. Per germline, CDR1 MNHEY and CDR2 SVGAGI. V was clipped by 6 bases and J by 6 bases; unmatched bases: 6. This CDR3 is CASRSSGLAGELFF. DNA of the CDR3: TGTGCCAGCAGGTCTAGCGGGTTGGCCGGGGAGCTGTTTTTT.

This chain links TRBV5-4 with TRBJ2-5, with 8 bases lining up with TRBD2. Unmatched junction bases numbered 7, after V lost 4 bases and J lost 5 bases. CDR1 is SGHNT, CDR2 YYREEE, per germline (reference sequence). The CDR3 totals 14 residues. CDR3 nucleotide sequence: TGTGCCAGCAGCATCACTAGCGGTGGGGAGACCCAGTACTTC. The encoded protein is CASSITSGGETQYF.

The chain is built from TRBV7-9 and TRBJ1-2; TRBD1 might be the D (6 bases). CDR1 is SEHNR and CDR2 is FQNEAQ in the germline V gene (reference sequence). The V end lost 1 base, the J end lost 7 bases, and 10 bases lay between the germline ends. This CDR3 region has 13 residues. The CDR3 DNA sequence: TGTGCCAGCAGCTTAGTTGAAGGGGGTGGCTACACCTTC. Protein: CASSLVEGGGYTF.

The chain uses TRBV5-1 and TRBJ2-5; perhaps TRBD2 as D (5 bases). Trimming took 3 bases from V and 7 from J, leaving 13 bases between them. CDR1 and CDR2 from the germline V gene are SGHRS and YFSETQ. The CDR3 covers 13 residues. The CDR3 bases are TGCGCCAGCAGCTCGGACGTTGGAGGGACCCAGTACTTC. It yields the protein CASSSDVGGTQYF.

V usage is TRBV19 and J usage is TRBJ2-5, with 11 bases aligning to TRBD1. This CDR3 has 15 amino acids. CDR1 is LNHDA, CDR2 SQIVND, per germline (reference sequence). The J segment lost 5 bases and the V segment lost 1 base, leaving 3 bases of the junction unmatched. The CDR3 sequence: CASSIGTGGAETQYF. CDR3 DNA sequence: TGTGCCAGTAGTATAGGGACAGGGGGCGCGGAGACCCAGTACTTC.